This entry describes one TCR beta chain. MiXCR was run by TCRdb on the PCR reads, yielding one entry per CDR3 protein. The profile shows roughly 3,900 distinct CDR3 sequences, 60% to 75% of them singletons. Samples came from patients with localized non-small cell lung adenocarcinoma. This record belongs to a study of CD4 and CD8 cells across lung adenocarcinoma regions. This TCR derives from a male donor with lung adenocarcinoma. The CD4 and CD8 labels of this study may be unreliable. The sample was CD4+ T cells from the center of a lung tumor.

The CDR3, as DNA: TGTGCCAGCAGCCACTCCGGACAGGGGGTCGGCGGGGAGCTGTTTTTT. Amino acids: CASSHSGQGVGGELFF. The rearrangement links TRBV12-3 or TRBV12-4 to TRBJ2-2; 10 nucleotides line up with TRBD1. The CDR3 length is 16 residues. The V and J ends lost 6 bases and 7 bases, in that order; junction bases with no gene match: 11.